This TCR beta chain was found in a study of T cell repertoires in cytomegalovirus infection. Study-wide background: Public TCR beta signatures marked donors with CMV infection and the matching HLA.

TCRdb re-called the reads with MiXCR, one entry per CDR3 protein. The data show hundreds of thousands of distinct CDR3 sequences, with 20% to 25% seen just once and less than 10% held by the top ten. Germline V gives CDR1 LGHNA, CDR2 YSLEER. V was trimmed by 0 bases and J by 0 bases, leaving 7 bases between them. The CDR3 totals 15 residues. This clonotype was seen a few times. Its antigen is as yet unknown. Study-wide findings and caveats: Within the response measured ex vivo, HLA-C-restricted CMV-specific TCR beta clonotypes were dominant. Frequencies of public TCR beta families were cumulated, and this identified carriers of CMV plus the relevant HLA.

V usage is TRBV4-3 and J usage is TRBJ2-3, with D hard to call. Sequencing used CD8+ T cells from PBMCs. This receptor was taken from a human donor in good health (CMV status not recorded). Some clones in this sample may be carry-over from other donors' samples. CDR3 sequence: CASSQDHSSTDTQYF. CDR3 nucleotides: TGCGCCAGCAGCCAAGATCACAGCAGCACAGATACGCAGTATTTT.